The rows below give T cell receptor beta chains drawn from one sample of a study of T cell changes during pregnancy in multiple sclerosis. TCRdb keeps only in-frame clones here, not all; method: immunoSEQ multiplex PCR. The table lists 50,000 to 65,000 clones, around 96% of them singletons, with about 2.5% in the top ten. This sample comprised CD8+ T cells from peripheral blood mononuclear cells, obtained after pregnancy. These receptors were taken from a female donor with multiple sclerosis, enrolled in a pregnancy study. The conserved cysteine and the conserved F or W are not part of the CDR3 here. Each record gives: J gene, V gene, D gene, CDR3 protein. A D gene is named only where the DNA matches it firmly.

>TRBJ2-3|TRBV5-4|TRBD1
ASSLGQGAADTQY
>TRBJ2-7|TRBV5-1|TRBD2
ASSLTSGRSYEQY
>TRBJ2-7|TRBV19|.
ASSIDSGTYEQY
>TRBJ2-1|TRBV5-6|.
ASSMDGSSYNEQF
>TRBJ1-6|TRBV4-3|.
ASSQDQGYSPLH
>TRBJ2-7|TRBV15|.
ATSSATSYEQY
>TRBJ2-1|TRBV9|.
ASSVEATSYNEQF
>TRBJ2-2|TRBV7-2|TRBD2
ASSGRGGMGGELF
>TRBJ1-5|TRBV16|TRBD1
ASSMTGDRPQH
>TRBJ2-3|TRBV28|.
ASSTQLAASTDTQY
>TRBJ2-6|TRBV9|.
ASSASEVGANVLT
>TRBJ1-1|TRBV7-2|TRBD1
ASTPGGTEAF
>TRBJ2-7|TRBV5-5|TRBD1
ASSYGTGANEQY
>TRBJ2-7|TRBV28|.
ASSLPGSGYEQY
>TRBJ2-7|TRBV11-1|TRBD2
ASSLMSGNEQY
>TRBJ2-6|TRBV10-3|.
AISESFATGANVLT
>TRBJ2-2|TRBV29-1|TRBD2
SVGFGGSGTGELF
>TRBJ2-3|TRBV9|.
ASSASSSTDTQY
>TRBJ1-2|TRBV14|TRBD1
ASSQDPHRGYGYT
>TRBJ2-2|TRBV27|TRBD1
ASSFGTGTGELF
>TRBJ2-5|TRBV28|.
ASSLYLGTETQY
>TRBJ2-3|TRBV19|TRBD2
ASSPLAGWGADTQY
>TRBJ2-3|TRBV5-1|.
ASSLWGGLADTQY
>TRBJ2-2|TRBV19|.
ASSIGSGPRELF